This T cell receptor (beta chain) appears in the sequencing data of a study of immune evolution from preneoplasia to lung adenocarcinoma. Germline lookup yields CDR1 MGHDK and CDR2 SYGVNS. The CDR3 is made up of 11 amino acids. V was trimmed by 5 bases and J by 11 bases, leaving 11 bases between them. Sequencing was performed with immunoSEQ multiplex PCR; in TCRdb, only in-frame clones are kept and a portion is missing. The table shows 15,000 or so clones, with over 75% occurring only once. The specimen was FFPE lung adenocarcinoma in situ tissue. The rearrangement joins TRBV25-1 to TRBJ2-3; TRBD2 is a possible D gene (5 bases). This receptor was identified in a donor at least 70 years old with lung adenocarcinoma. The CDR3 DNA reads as TGTGCCAGCAGTCGGGGTTTAGGGCAGTATTTT. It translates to CASSRGLGQYF.